Sequencing of this T cell receptor beta chain was carried out in a study of early T cells in non-severe SARS-CoV-2 infection. V dropped 5 bases and J dropped 6 bases, with 9 bases sitting between them. The germline V gene encodes CDR1 MGHRA and CDR2 YSYEKL. This CDR3 has 12 residues. TCRdb ran MiXCR on the 5' RACE reads and lists one entry per CDR3 protein. The data show about 80,000 distinct CDR3 sequences, around 12% seen once. This clonotype was found a few times. The chain recombines TRBV4-1 with TRBJ2-3; no reliable D call. This receptor was obtained from an adult who was a healthcare worker with PCR-confirmed SARS-CoV-2 infection or an uninfected control (not recorded which). The donor label of this sample is uncertain. Specimen: whole blood, collected at baseline. The chain's CDR3 is CASSGNGDTQYF. For the CDR3, the DNA is TGCGCCAGCAGCGGAAACGGGGATACGCAGTATTTT.